Detailed here is one T cell receptor beta chain. A few counts support this clone. The antigen it binds to is not known. No much larger clone is present one base from it, and per-base qualities are unavailable. These data originate in a study of blood T cell repertoires in COVID-19 (dated by TCRdb to 2020 to 2021). Study-level background: Samples covering the acute and convalescent phases of COVID-19 were provided by collaborators in the United States, Italy and Spain. Where HLA class I and class II types were available, the types were taken from metadata supplied by the sample provider, not from assay-based typing. The repertoires were released in a freely available public database meant as a resource for research on the immune response to SARS-CoV-2. The dataset comprised deeply sampled blood TCRbeta repertoires from subjects exposed to, actively infected with, or recovered from COVID-19. The sample metadata nearly always contained a de-identified subject ID, COVID-19 status, age in years and sex. The samples were drawn from the first 160 participants of the ongoing ImmuneRACE study and from some 1,300 subjects provided by 6 global collaborators. The material from the prospective study consisted of cDNA or gDNA derived from T cells, B-cell-depleted T cells, or PBMCs.

The immunoSEQ Assay, a bias-controlled multiplex PCR, was used to amplify TCRbeta CDR3 regions from genomic DNA. As for the authors' bioinformatics: The number of nucleated cells in each sample was estimated from the amplification of reference gene primers within the assay. Sequence reads were collapsed and filtered to measure the absolute abundance of every unique TCRbeta CDR3 rearrangement. For each sample, productive Simpson clonality was calculated as the square root of Simpson's diversity index across productive rearrangements. In its TCRdb copy, this immuneACCESS table keeps in-frame sequences only and misses some clones. Where compared with another copy, unresolved V genes explain less than half of these, and the others have no known cause. V, J and clone size are taken as reported in that table, and D and trimming were inferred from the DNA itself. In all, the sample holds hundreds of thousands of clones, and around 88% of those were seen once. The ten largest clones capture approximately 2% of the sample.

Results the study describes overall, beyond this receptor: The quantity of clinical and demographic metadata differed by source and by participant and was supplied without curation.

In the prospective study, participants were about 18 to 90 years old, resided in about two dozen geographic areas of the United States, and were enrolled through a virtual design. In the prospective study, participants were assigned to cohorts based on the clinical history participants reported in a screening survey and a study questionnaire. Recovered participants in ImmuneRACE Cohort 3 were defined as having two consecutive negative NP/OP PCR tests, clearance from a healthcare professional, or resolution of symptoms. Each participant in the prospective study had whole blood, serum and a nasopharyngeal or oropharyngeal swab collected by mobile phlebotomists. Over a roughly 2-month period, participants in the prospective study had the option of providing additional blood draws and questionnaires. Blood samples from the prospective study were shipped frozen or at room temperature prior to DNA extraction.

From the germline V gene, CDR1 is KGHSH and CDR2 is LQKENI. Trimming removed 0 bases from V and 4 bases from J; the gene matches leave 5 bases unexplained. Counted from cysteine to phenylalanine, this CDR3 has 17 amino acids. Only the CDR3 part of the read is kept: 51 bases, read in frame from the first base. This receptor was obtained from a woman between 50 and 59 years old who had recovered from COVID-19. The chain was built from TRBV18 and TRBJ2-1, with 11 central nucleotides matching TRBD2. Sequencing was done on a sample of PBMCs or T cells enriched from blood (not recorded which). The CDR3 region: CASSPPVGTSGYNEQFF. The DNA reads as follows: TGTGCCAGCTCACCACCGGTCGGGACTAGCGGATACAATGAGCAGTTCTTC.